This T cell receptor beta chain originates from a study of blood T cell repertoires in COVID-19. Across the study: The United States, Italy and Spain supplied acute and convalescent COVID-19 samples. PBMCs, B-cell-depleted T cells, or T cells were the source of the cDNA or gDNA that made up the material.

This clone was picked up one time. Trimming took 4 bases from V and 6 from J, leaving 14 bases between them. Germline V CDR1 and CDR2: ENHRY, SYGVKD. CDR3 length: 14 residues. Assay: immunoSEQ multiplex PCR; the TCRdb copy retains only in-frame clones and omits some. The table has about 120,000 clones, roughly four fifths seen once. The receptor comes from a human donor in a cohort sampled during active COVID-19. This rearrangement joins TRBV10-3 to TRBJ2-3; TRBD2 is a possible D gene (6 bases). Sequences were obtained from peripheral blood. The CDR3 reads CAISVAPRGDTQYF. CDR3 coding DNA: TGTGCCATCAGTGTGGCGCCCCGGGGGGATACGCAGTATTTT.